The 9 T cell receptor beta chains in this list originate from one sample, sequenced in a study of T cell responses to AZD1222 COVID-19 vaccine. Assay used: immunoSEQ multiplex PCR; TCRdb lists only in-frame clones, some missing. The data contain about 72,000 clones, 87% of them singletons. This sample comprised peripheral blood, obtained on day 0 of AZD1222 vaccination. These receptors all come from an adult in good health.

This clone was seen only once. The genes are TRBV3-1 (or the pseudogene TRBV3-2) and TRBJ1-3; 8 bases fit TRBD1. CDR1 LGHDT and CDR2 YNNKEL come from the germline V gene (reference sequence). This CDR3 region has 16 residues. Trimming cost V 4 bases and J 6 bases; bases outside gene matches: 11. CDR3 residues: CASSLYRTGSVNTIYF. CDR3 in DNA: TGTGCCAGCAGCCTCTATCGGACAGGGAGTGTAAACACCATATATTTT.

V is TRBV9 and J is TRBJ1-3; maybe TRBD1 (5 bases). Germline CDR1 and CDR2: SGDLS and YYNGEE. V lost 2 bases, J lost 2 bases, and 17 bases lay in between. CDR3 length: 17 amino acids. The CDR3 nucleotides read TGTGCCAGCAGCGTCGCCCCTAGGTGGGGGACTGGAAACACCATATATTTT. This encodes CASSVAPRWGTGNTIYF.

This chain joins TRBV11-2 and TRBJ2-7, with 8 bases fitting TRBD1. The trim removed 3 bases at V and 7 bases at J, leaving 11 bases unmatched. Germline V gives CDR1 SGHAT, CDR2 FQNNGV. This CDR3 region has 15 residues. The CDR3 is CASSFSPTGVWEQYF. The CDR3 DNA follows: TGTGCCAGCAGCTTCTCACCGACAGGGGTTTGGGAGCAGTACTTC.

The V and J genes are TRBV11-2 and TRBJ2-7; D remains ambiguous. With 1 base removed from V and 5 bases from J, the gap between germline ends came to 6 bases. The CDR3 contains 12 residues. Germline-derived CDR1 and CDR2 are SGHAT and FQNNGV. CDR3 DNA sequence: TGTGCCAGCAGCTTAGTGGCCCACGAGCAGTACTTC. Protein: CASSLVAHEQYF.

This sequence joins TRBV7-9 and TRBJ2-7, with D perhaps being TRBD1 or TRBD2 (6 bases each). V was cut by 5 bases and J by 3 bases, with 23 bases left in between. Germline assignment: CDR1 SEHNR and CDR2 FQNEAQ (reference sequence). The CDR3 totals 17 residues. The CDR3 region is CASSPTRGREGVYEQYF. The CDR3 nucleotides read TGTGCCAGCAGCCCGACCCGGGGGCGAGAGGGGGTCTACGAGCAGTACTTC.

CDR3 DNA: TGTGCCAGCAGCGTAGGCTTGGGCAGAGTTAACACTGAAGCTTTCTTT. Protein: CASSVGLGRVNTEAFF. The J gene is TRBJ1-1, the V gene TRBV9; no reliable D call. In germline, CDR1 is SGDLS, CDR2 YYNGEE. This CDR3 spans 16 amino acids. V lost 0 bases and J lost 2, with 14 bases in between. The variable domain in full, with the rest retrieved from reference TRBV9 and TRBJ1-1, is DSGVTQTPKHLITATGQRVTLRCSPRSGDLSVYWYQQSLDQGLQFLIQYYNGEERAKGNILERFSAQQFPDLHSELNLSSLELGDSALYFCASSVGLGRVNTEAFFGQGTRLTVV.

This chain uses TRBV6-1 with TRBJ2-1, with D tentatively TRBD1 (5 bases). This CDR3 spans 13 amino acids. Germline values: CDR1 MNHNS, CDR2 SASEGT. V was clipped by 1 base and J by 8 bases, with 9 bases between them. Here the CDR3 reads CASSEVTGHEQFF. The CDR3 DNA reads TGTGCCAGCAGTGAAGTAACAGGCCATGAGCAGTTCTTC.

The chain couples TRBV4-3 to TRBJ1-3, with TRBD1 identical over 7 bases. Germline V CDR1 and CDR2: LGHNA, YSLEER. Germline trimming cut 0 bases from V and 6 bases from J; bases unmatched to any gene: 5. The CDR3 is 15 residues long. The CDR3 spells CASSQDGTEENTIYF. CDR3 bases: TGCGCCAGCAGCCAAGACGGGACAGAAGAAAACACCATATATTTT.

This clone was picked up a small number of times. This chain links TRBV28 with TRBJ2-7, with a weak D call TRBD1 (5 bases). Trimming left V 6 bases short and J 2 bases short, with 11 bases between. The germline V gene has CDR1 MDHEN and CDR2 SYDVKM. CDR3 length: 13 residues. CDR3 in amino acids: CASRSDSTYEQYF. DNA of the CDR3: TGTGCCAGCAGGTCCGACAGTACCTACGAGCAGTACTTC.